These 11 T cell receptor beta chains originate from one sample sequenced in a study of glioma-infiltrating T cells after dendritic cell vaccination. This table comes from immunoSEQ multiplex PCR, and its TCRdb copy is limited to in-frame clones, with some not included. The table lists under 100,000 clones, about 83% of them singletons. The source material was blood, sampled before dendritic cell vaccination. These receptors originate from a human donor with glioblastoma.

V is TRBV7-2 and J is TRBJ2-6; a weak D match, TRBD2 (6 bases). V was clipped by 10 bases and J by 1 base, with 17 bases between them. The CDR3 has 16 residues. Germline V gene lookup returns CDR1 SGHTA and CDR2 FQGNSA. The CDR3 loop reads CANSGVVGSGANVLTF. As DNA, the CDR3 is TGTGCCAACTCGGGGGTCGTAGGGTCTGGGGCCAACGTCCTGACTTTC.

The CDR3 DNA sequence: TGCGCCAGCAGCTCAGACAGGGGGAACTATGGCTACACCTTC. It codes for CASSSDRGNYGYTF. The chain is built from TRBV5-1 and TRBJ1-2, with 9 bases that match TRBD1. V lost 3 bases and J lost 2; bases outside the gene matches: 2. The V gene's germline CDR1 is SGHRS and CDR2 YFSETQ. This CDR3 is built from 14 residues.

This clone is a singleton in its sample. This rearrangement joins TRBV18 to TRBJ1-4; no clear D gene. Per germline, CDR1 KGHSH and CDR2 LQKENI. Trimming removed 5 bases from V and 5 bases from J, with 9 bases in between. This CDR3 region has 13 residues. Here the CDR3 reads CASSSTENEKLFF. DNA of the CDR3: TGTGCCAGCTCATCGACGGAGAATGAAAAACTGTTTTTT.

Concerning this clone: The junction and the germline gene differ at one end; a read error may be behind it. The CDR3 here is CASSPGGSYGQYF. For the CDR3, the DNA is TGCGCCAGCTCCCCCGGAGGATCCTACGGGCAGTACTTC. This sequence joins TRBV4-3 and TRBJ2-7, with D perhaps TRBD2 (5 bases). The CDR3 covers 13 residues. The germline V gene has CDR1 LGHNA and CDR2 YSLEER.

J is TRBJ2-2 and V is TRBV27, with TRBD1 matching over 9 bases. The germline V gene encodes CDR1 MNHEY and CDR2 SMNVEV (reference sequence). CDR3 size: 17 residues. The V and J ends lost 0 bases and 6 bases, in that order; junction bases with no gene match: 8. For the CDR3, the DNA is TGTGCCAGCAGTTTATCCACCGGGACAGGGAAATCCGGGGAGCTGTTTTTT. This sequence encodes CASSLSTGTGKSGELFF.

V gene TRBV7-6 combines with J gene TRBJ2-1; 14 nucleotides agree with TRBD2. Trimming cost V 5 bases and J 0 bases; bases outside gene matches: 3. The CDR3 totals 17 residues. CDR1 is SGHVS and CDR2 is FNYEAQ in the germline V gene. CDR3 DNA: TGTGCCAGCAGCCGAGGGACTAGCGGGGGCTCCTACAATGAGCAGTTCTTC. Its translation: CASSRGTSGGSYNEQFF. Full variable domain (remainder filled in from reference TRBV7-6 and TRBJ2-1): GAGVSQSPRYKVTKRGQDVALRCDPISGHVSLYWYRQALGQGPEFLTYFNYEAQQDKSGLPNDRFSAERPEGSISTLTIQRTEQRDSAMYRCASSRGTSGGSYNEQFFGPGTRLTVL.

This rearrangement joins TRBV7-9 to TRBJ2-7; 10 nucleotides agree with TRBD1. Germline V lookup: CDR1 SEHNR, CDR2 FQNEAQ (reference sequence). The junction had 14 bases not matched to a gene; V was cut back by 5 bases and J by 7 bases. CDR3 length equals 16 residues. The CDR3 region has the DNA TGTGCCAGCAGCCTACTTAAGGACAGGGGGGGACGGGAGCAGTACTTC. Translation: CASSLLKDRGGREQYF.

The J gene is TRBJ2-7, the V gene TRBV15, with a possible D match to TRBD2 (5 bases). Germline V gene data show CDR1 as LNHNV and CDR2 as YYDKDF (reference sequence). The CDR3 totals 13 residues. Deletions cut 0 bases from V and 5 bases from J, with 8 bases between. CDR3 in amino acids: CATSRDLGDEQYF. The CDR3 DNA sequence: TGTGCCACCAGCAGAGACCTCGGGGACGAGCAGTACTTC.

V gene TRBV6-5 combines with J gene TRBJ1-5; no firm D call. Germline-derived CDR1 and CDR2 are MNHEY and SVGAGI. Trimming cost V 9 bases and J 2 bases, with 14 bases left between them. The CDR3 sequence is 14 residues long. This CDR3 reads CASRRDSGNQPQHF. For the CDR3, the DNA is TGTGCCAGTCGTCGAGATTCTGGCAATCAGCCCCAGCATTTT.

V is TRBV13 and J is TRBJ2-5, with TRBD2 identical over 9 bases. This CDR3 contains 16 residues. V was clipped by 2 bases and J by 4 bases; unmatched bases: 8. CDR1 is PRHDT and CDR2 is FYEKMQ in the germline V gene (reference sequence). CDR3 DNA sequence: TGTGCCAGCAGCTTAAGGGGCGGGAGGGTCGTAGAGACCCAGTACTTC. It is translated as CASSLRGGRVVETQYF.

The genes are TRBV6-5 and TRBJ1-6; 8 positions agree with TRBD1. This CDR3 comprises 15 residues. Germline V gene lookup returns CDR1 MNHEY and CDR2 SVGAGI. V dropped 5 bases and J dropped 4; count of bases not matched to a gene: 4. CDR3 loop: CASSPWTGYNSPLHF. CDR3 nucleotides: TGTGCCAGCAGTCCTTGGACAGGGTATAATTCACCCCTCCACTTT.